Following are 6 T cell receptor beta chains from one sample sequenced in a study of blood T cell repertoires in COVID-19. Clones were sequenced by immunoSEQ multiplex PCR, and TCRdb holds only the in-frame ones, with some missing. The top ten clones hold about 4.3% of a sample with about 140,000 clones, around nine tenths of them seen once. The sample comprised peripheral blood. These receptor sequences come from a middle-aged woman with acute or convalescent COVID-19.

The V call is TRBV7-9, the J call TRBJ2-2, with TRBD2 matching 10 bases. The CDR3 totals 15 residues. Germline assignment: CDR1 SEHNR and CDR2 FQNEAQ (reference sequence). With V trimmed by 2 bases and J by 6 bases, 3 bases remained unmatched. The CDR3 region has the DNA TGTGCCAGCAGCTTAAGGGGACTAGCGTCCGGGGAGCTGTTTTTT. This translates into CASSLRGLASGELFF.

The chain combines TRBV11-3 with TRBJ2-1; D gene uncertain. Trimming removed 3 bases from V and 4 bases from J, with 7 bases in between. The CDR3 covers 13 residues. Germline V lookup: CDR1 SGHNT, CDR2 YENEEA. The CDR3 reads CASSLANYNEQFF. The DNA for the CDR3 is TGTGCCAGCAGCTTGGCCAATTACAATGAGCAGTTCTTC.

This clone was recorded once. The chain has TRBV7-6 and TRBJ1-5; tentative D call: TRBD1 (5 bases). Trimming took off 6 bases at V and 6 bases at J, with 15 bases between the two ends. CDR3 length: 14 amino acids. CDR1 and CDR2 from the germline V gene are SGHVS and FNYEAQ. CDR3 sequence (DNA): TGTGCCAGCAGGAGGAAAATTCAGGGTCAGCCCCAGCATTTT. It translates to CASRRKIQGQPQHF. The full variable domain, with the rest looked up from reference TRBV7-6 and TRBJ1-5, is GAGVSQSPRYKVTKRGQDVALRCDPISGHVSLYWYRQALGQGPEFLTYFNYEAQQDKSGLPNDRFSAERPEGSISTLTIQRTEQRDSAMYRCASRRKIQGQPQHFGDGTRLSIL.

The genes are TRBV2 and TRBJ2-2; TRBD1 matches at 12 bases. There are 19 residues in the CDR3. V was pared by 1 base and J by 5 bases, with 11 bases of the junction left unmatched. CDR1 and CDR2 (germline): SNHLY, FYNNEI. CDR3 in DNA: TGTGCCAGCAGTGAAGTCCCGGGACAGGGGGCGCGGAGTACCGGGGAGCTGTTTTTT. It encodes CASSEVPGQGARSTGELFF. The whole variable domain, remainder taken from reference TRBV2 and TRBJ2-2, is EPEVTQTPSHQVTQMGQEVILRCVPISNHLYFYWYRQILGQKVEFLVSFYNNEISEKSEIFDDQFSVERPDGSNFTLKIRSTKLEDSAMYFCASSEVPGQGARSTGELFFGEGSRLTVL.

The CDR3 DNA follows: TGTGCCAGCAGTCCCATCGGGACAGCGGCCTACGAGCAGTACTTC. It is translated as CASSPIGTAAYEQYF. V and J are TRBV27 and TRBJ2-7; TRBD1 aligns across 7 bases. Germline loops: CDR1 MNHEY, CDR2 SMNVEV (reference sequence). This CDR3 comprises 15 residues. V shed 5 bases and J 2 bases; nucleotides not matched to a gene: 9.

The chain combines TRBV19 with TRBJ1-5; no reliable D call. This CDR3 region has 14 residues. Germline assignment: CDR1 LNHDA and CDR2 SQIVND (reference sequence). V shed 3 bases and J shed 7 bases, with 13 bases lying between them. The CDR3 reads CASSMGRERQPQHF. CDR3 nucleotide sequence: TGTGCCAGTAGTATGGGGAGGGAAAGGCAGCCCCAGCATTTT. Together with reference TRBV19 and TRBJ1-5, the CDR3 gives the full variable domain: DGGITQSPKYLFRKEGQNVTLSCEQNLNHDAMYWYRQDPGQGLRLIYYSQIVNDFQKGDIAEGYSVSREKKESFPLTVTSAQKNPTAFYLCASSMGRERQPQHFGDGTRLSIL.